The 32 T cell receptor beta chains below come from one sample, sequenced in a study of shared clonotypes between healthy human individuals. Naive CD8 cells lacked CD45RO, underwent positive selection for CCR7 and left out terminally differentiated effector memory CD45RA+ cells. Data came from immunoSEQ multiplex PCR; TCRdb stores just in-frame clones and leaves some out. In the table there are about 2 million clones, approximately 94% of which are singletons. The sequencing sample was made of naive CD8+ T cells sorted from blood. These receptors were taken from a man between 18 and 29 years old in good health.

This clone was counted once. The CDR3 nucleotides are TGTGCCAGCAGCCCTACTAGCGTTACCCGGGAGGAGAATACGCAGTATTTT. Translating gives CASSPTSVTREENTQYF. The chain employs TRBV14 and TRBJ2-3; 7 bases are shared with TRBD2. Germline CDR1 is SGHDN and CDR2 is FVKESK. CDR3 length equals 17 residues. V was pared by 4 bases and J by 7 bases, with 17 bases of the junction left unmatched.

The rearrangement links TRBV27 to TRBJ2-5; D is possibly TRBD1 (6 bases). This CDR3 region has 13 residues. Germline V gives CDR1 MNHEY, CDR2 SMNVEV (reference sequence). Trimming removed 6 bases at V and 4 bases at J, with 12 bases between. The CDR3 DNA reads TGTGCCAGCAGCATTACAGGGTTAGAGACCCAGTACTTC. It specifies CASSITGLETQYF.

The DNA for the CDR3 is TGTGCCAGCAGTGACAGAACCTCAGGGCAAGAGACCCAGTACTTC. Its translation: CASSDRTSGQETQYF. The chain joins TRBV2 to TRBJ2-5; possibly TRBD1 for D (5 bases). This CDR3 region has 15 residues. Deletions cut 3 bases from V and 2 bases from J, with 13 bases between. The germline V gene has CDR1 SNHLY and CDR2 FYNNEI.

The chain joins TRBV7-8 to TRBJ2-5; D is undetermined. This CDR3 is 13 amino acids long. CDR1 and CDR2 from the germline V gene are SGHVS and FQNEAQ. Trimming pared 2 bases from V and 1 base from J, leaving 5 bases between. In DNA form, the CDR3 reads TGTGCCAGCAGCTTATCGGGCCAAGAGACCCAGTACTTC. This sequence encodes CASSLSGQETQYF.

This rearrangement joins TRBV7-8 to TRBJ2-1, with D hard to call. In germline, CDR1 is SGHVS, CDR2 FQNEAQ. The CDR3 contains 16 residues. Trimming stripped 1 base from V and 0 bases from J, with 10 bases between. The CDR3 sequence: CASSLVQRSSYNEQFF. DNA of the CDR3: TGTGCCAGCAGCTTAGTACAGCGCAGCTCCTACAATGAGCAGTTCTTC.

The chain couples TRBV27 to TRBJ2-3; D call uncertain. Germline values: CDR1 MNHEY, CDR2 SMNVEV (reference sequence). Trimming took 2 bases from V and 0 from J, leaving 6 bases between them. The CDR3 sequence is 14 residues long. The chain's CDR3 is CASSLLPSTDTQYF. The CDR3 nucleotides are TGTGCCAGCAGTTTACTCCCTAGCACAGATACGCAGTATTTT.

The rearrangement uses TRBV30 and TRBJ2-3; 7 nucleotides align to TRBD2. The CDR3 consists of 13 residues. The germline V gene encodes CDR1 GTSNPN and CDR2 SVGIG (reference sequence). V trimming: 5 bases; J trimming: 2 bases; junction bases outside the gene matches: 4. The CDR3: CAWSSGDTDTQYF. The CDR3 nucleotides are TGTGCCTGGTCTAGCGGCGACACAGATACGCAGTATTTT.

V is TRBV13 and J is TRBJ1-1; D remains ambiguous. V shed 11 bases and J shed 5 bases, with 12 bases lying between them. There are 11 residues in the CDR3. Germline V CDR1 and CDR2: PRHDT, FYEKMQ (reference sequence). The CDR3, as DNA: TGTGCCTCCCGACCTGGGACTGAAGCTTTCTTT. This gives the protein CASRPGTEAFF.

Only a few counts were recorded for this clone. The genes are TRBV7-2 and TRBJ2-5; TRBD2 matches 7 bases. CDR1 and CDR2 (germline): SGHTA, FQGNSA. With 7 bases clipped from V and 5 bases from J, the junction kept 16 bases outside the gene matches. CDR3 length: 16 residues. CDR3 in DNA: TGTGCCAGCACCCAAAACCGGGGAGGGGAGTGGGAGACCCAGTACTTC. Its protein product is CASTQNRGGEWETQYF.

For the CDR3, the DNA is TGTGCCAGCAGCCCCCCGGCGTATGACAGGGTTTATGATACGCAGTATTTT. Translation gives CASSPPAYDRVYDTQYF. The genes are TRBV11-2 and TRBJ2-3; TRBD1 matches at 7 bases. The CDR3 sequence is 17 residues long. Germline V gene data show CDR1 as SGHAT and CDR2 as FQNNGV. The ends lost 5 bases at V and 6 bases at J; junction bases unmatched: 17. Complete variable domain (other parts from reference TRBV11-2 and TRBJ2-3): EAGVAQSPRYKIIEKRQSVAFWCNPISGHATLYWYQQILGQGPKLLIQFQNNGVVDDSQLPKDRFSAERLKGVDSTLKIQPAKLEDSAVYLCASSPPAYDRVYDTQYFGPGTRLTVL.

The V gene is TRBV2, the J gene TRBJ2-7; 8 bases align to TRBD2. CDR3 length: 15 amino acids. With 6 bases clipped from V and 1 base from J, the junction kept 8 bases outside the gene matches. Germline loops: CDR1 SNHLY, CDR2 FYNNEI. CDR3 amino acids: CASSEGREASYEQYF. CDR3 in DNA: TGTGCCAGCAGCGAGGGGCGGGAGGCTTCCTACGAGCAGTACTTC.

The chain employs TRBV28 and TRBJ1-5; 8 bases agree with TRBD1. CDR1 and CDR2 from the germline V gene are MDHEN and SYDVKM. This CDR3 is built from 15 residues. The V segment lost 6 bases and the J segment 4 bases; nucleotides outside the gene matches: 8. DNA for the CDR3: TGTGCCAGCAGCTTGGGGACAGGAAGTAATCAGCCCCAGCATTTT. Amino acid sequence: CASSLGTGSNQPQHF.

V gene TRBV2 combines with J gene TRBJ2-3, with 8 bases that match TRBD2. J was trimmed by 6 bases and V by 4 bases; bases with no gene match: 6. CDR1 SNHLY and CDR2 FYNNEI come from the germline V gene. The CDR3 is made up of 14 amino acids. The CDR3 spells CASSGAGDGDTQYF. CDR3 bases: TGTGCCAGCAGTGGAGCGGGAGACGGTGATACGCAGTATTTT.

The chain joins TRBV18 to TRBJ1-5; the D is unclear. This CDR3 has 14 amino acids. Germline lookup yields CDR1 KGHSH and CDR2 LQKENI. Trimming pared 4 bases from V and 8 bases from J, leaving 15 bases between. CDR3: CASSRGREPEPQHF. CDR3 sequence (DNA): TGTGCCAGCTCACGCGGGAGGGAGCCGGAGCCCCAGCATTTT.

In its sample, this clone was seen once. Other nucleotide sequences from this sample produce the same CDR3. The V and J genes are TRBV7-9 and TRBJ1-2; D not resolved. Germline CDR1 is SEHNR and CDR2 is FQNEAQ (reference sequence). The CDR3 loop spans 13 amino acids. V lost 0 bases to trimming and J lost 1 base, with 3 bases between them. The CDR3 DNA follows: TGTGCCAGCAGCTTAGCCCTTAACTATGGCTACACCTTC. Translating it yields CASSLALNYGYTF.

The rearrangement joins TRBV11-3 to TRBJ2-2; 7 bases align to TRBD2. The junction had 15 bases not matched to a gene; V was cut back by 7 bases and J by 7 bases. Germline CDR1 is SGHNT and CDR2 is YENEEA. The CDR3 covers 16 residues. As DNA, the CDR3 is TGTGCCAGCACCTGGGGAAGCGGGATGGAAGGCGGGGAGCTGTTTTTT. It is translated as CASTWGSGMEGGELFF.

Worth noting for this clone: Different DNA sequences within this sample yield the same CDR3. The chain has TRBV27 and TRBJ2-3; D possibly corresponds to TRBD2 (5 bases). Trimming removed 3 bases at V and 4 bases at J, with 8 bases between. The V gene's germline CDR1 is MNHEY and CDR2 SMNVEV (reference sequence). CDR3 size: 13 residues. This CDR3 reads CASSFRGADTQYF. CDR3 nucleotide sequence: TGTGCCAGCAGTTTCCGGGGAGCAGATACGCAGTATTTT.

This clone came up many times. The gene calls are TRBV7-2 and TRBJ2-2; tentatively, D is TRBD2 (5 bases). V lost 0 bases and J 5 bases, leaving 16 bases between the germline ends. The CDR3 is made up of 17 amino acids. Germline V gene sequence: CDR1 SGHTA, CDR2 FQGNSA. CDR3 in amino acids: CASSLASGLSWTGELFF. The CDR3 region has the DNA TGTGCCAGCAGCTTAGCGAGCGGACTCTCCTGGACCGGGGAGCTGTTTTTT.

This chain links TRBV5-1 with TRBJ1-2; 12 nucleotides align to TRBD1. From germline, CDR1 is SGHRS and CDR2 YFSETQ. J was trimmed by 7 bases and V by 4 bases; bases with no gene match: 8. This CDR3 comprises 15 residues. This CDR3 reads CASSPLRDRGLGYTF. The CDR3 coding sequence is TGCGCCAGCAGCCCCCTCCGGGACAGGGGGCTTGGCTACACCTTC. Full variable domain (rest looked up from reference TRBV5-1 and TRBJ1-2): KAGVTQTPRYLIKTRGQQVTLSCSPISGHRSVSWYQQTPGQGLQFLFEYFSETQRNKGNFPGRFSGRQFSNSRSEMNVSTLELGDSALYLCASSPLRDRGLGYTFGSGTRLTVV.

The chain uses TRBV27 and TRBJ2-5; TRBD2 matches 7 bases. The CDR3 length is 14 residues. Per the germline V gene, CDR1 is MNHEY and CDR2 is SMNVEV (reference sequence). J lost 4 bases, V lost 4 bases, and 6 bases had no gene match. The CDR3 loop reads CASSWGGTGETQYF. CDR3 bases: TGTGCCAGCAGTTGGGGGGGGACGGGAGAGACCCAGTACTTC.

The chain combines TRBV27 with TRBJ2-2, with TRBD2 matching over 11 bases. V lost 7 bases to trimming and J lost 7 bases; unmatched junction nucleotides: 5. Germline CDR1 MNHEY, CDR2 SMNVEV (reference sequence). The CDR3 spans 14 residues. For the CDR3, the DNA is TGTGCCAGCACTGTAGCGGGGGGGCACGGGGAGCTGTTTTTT. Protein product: CASTVAGGHGELFF.

This CDR3 is CASSLIDPGPATLTF. The CDR3 region has the DNA TGTGCCAGCAGCCTAATAGACCCCGGGCCTGCGACCCTGACTTTC. The V gene is TRBV9, the J gene TRBJ2-7; D not certain. The tail of the sequence fits TRBJ2-6 better, so the J call may be wrong. The germline CDR1 and CDR2 sequences are SGDLS and YYNGEE. CDR3 length: 15 residues.

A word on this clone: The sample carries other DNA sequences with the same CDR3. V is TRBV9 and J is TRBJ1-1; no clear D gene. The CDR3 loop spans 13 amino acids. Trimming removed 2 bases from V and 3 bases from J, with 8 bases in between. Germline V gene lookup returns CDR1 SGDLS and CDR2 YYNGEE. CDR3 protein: CASSVDGYTEAFF. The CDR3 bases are TGTGCCAGCAGCGTGGACGGTTACACTGAAGCTTTCTTT. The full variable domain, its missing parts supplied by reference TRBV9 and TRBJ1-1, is DSGVTQTPKHLITATGQRVTLRCSPRSGDLSVYWYQQSLDQGLQFLIQYYNGEERAKGNILERFSAQQFPDLHSELNLSSLELGDSALYFCASSVDGYTEAFFGQGTRLTVV.

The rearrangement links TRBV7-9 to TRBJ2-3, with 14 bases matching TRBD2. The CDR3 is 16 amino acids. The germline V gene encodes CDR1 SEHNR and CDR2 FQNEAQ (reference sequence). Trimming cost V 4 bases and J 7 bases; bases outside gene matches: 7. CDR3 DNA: TGTGCCAGCAGCTGGCCGGGACTAGCGGGAGAAAATACGCAGTATTTT. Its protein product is CASSWPGLAGENTQYF.

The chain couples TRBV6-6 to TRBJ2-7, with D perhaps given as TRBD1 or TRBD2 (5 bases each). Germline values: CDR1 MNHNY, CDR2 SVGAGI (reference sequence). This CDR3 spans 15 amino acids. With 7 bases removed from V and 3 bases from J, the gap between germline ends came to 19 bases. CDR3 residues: CASTTGALVDYEQYF. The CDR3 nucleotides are TGTGCCAGCACCACCGGGGCACTCGTCGACTACGAGCAGTACTTC.

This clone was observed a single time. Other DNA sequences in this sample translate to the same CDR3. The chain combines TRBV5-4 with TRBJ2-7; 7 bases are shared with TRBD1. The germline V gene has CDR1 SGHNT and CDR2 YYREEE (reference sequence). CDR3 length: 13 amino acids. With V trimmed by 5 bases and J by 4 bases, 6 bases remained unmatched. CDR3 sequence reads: CASSSGTAYEQYF. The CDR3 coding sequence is TGTGCCAGCAGTTCGGGGACAGCTTACGAGCAGTACTTC.

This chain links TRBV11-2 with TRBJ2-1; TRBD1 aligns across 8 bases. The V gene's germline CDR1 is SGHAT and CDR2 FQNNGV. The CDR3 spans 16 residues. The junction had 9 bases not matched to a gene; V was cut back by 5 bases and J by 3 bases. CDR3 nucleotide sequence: TGTGCCAGCAGCCATATGGACAGGGAGATCTACAATGAGCAGTTCTTC. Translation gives CASSHMDREIYNEQFF.

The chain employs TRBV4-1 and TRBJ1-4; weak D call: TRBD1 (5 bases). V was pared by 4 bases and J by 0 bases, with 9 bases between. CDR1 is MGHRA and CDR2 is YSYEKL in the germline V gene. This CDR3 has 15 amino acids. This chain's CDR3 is CASSPMTATNEKLFF. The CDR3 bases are TGCGCCAGCAGCCCTATGACAGCAACTAATGAAAAACTGTTTTTT.

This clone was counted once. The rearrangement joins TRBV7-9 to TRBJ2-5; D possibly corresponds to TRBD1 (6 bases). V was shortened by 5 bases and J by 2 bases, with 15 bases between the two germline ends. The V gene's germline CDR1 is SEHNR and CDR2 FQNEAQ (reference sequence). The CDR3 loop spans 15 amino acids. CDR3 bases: TGTGCCAGCAGCCATACCGGGACATTACAAGAGACCCAGTACTTC. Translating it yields CASSHTGTLQETQYF.

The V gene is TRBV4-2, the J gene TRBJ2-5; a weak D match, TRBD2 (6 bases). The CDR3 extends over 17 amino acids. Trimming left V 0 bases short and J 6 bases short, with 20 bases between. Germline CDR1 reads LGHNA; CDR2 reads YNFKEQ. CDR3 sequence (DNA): TGTGCCAGCAGCCAAGAATATTATACGGGGGTTCTTCAGACCCAGTACTTC. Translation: CASSQEYYTGVLQTQYF.

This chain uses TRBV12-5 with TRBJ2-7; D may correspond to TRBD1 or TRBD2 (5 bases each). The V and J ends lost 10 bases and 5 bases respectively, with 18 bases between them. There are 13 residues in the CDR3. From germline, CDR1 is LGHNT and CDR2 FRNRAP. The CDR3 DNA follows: TGTGCTACCCCGGGGACGGGCAGCGACGAGCAGTACTTC. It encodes CATPGTGSDEQYF.

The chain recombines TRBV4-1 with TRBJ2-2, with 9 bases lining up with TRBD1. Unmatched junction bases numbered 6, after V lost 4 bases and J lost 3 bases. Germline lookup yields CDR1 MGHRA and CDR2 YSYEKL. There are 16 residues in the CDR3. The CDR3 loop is CASSPTGGKHTGELFF. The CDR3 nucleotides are TGCGCCAGCAGCCCCACAGGGGGCAAACACACCGGGGAGCTGTTTTTT.